One and the same sample provided the 30 T cell receptor beta chains below, sequenced in a study of cytomegalovirus exposure and HLA in healthy donors. TCRdb's copy holds only in-frame clones and misses some; the assay was immunoSEQ multiplex PCR. Seen here are 100,000 or so clones, around nine tenths observed once, and the top ten hold roughly 3.9%. Input material: PBMCs. These receptors were collected from a woman in her twenties or thirties in good health and CMV-seronegative.

CDR3 nucleotides: TGTGCCAGCAGTGAAGGGTGGGAGGCCATGCCCTACAATGAGCAGTTCTTC. Its protein is CASSEGWEAMPYNEQFF. V gene TRBV6-1 combines with J gene TRBJ2-1, with D perhaps TRBD2 (6 bases). Germline CDR1 MNHNS, CDR2 SASEGT. The CDR3 has 17 residues. Trimming stripped 1 base from V and 2 bases from J, with 15 bases between.

This chain's CDR3 is CASSDSYEQYF. CDR3 nucleotide sequence: TGTGCCAGCAGTGACTCGTACGAGCAGTACTTC. The chain joins TRBV25-1 to TRBJ2-7; D gene unclear. Trimming pared 3 bases from V and 4 bases from J, leaving 4 bases between. Germline V CDR1 and CDR2: MGHDK, SYGVNS. There are 11 residues in the CDR3.

This sequence joins TRBV7-9 and TRBJ2-7; D gene ambiguous. The CDR3 length is 13 residues. Germline V gene sequence: CDR1 SEHNR, CDR2 FQNEAQ (reference sequence). The V and J ends lost 5 bases and 6 bases respectively, with 14 bases between them. The CDR3 reads CASSPGQGAEQYF. CDR3 DNA: TGTGCCAGCAGCCCGGGTCAAGGAGCCGAGCAGTACTTC.

This clone showed up just once. The CDR3 protein is CASSFPGSYNEQFF. In DNA form, the CDR3 reads TGCGCCAGCAGCTTCCCGGGAAGCTACAATGAGCAGTTCTTC. The V call is TRBV5-1, the J call TRBJ2-1; D is possibly TRBD2 (5 bases). From germline, CDR1 is SGHRS and CDR2 YFSETQ. Deletions cut 2 bases from V and 3 bases from J, with 9 bases between. The CDR3 extends over 14 amino acids.

This clone has more than one count but fewer than ten. The V and J genes are TRBV18 and TRBJ1-5; D possibly corresponds to TRBD1 (6 bases). The CDR3 is 15 amino acids. Deletions cut 4 bases from V and 4 bases from J, with 14 bases between. Germline loops: CDR1 KGHSH, CDR2 LQKENI. CDR3 loop: CASSLTTGLNQPQHF. CDR3 DNA: TGTGCCAGCTCACTTACGACAGGCCTAAATCAGCCCCAGCATTTT.

The chain employs TRBV10-3 and TRBJ2-3; 8 nucleotides align to TRBD2. The CDR3 covers 14 residues. V lost 8 bases, J lost 2 bases, and 6 bases stayed unmatched. Germline values: CDR1 ENHRY, CDR2 SYGVKD. Here the CDR3 reads CAISSGRNTDTQYF. CDR3 coding DNA: TGTGCCATCTCTAGCGGGCGAAACACAGATACGCAGTATTTT.

The V call is TRBV29-1, the J call TRBJ2-7, with 10 positions matching TRBD2. CDR3 length equals 14 residues. CDR1 is SQVTM and CDR2 is ANQGSEA in the germline V gene. The ends lost 4 bases at V and 4 bases at J; junction bases unmatched: 7. Written as DNA, the CDR3 is TGCAGCGTTGGAGGAGCGGGAGGGCGGTACGAGCAGTACTTC. It specifies CSVGGAGGRYEQYF.

The chain recombines TRBV7-8 with TRBJ1-3; D gene ambiguous. The V end was cut by 4 bases, the J end by 0 bases, with 10 bases between. Germline V CDR1 and CDR2: SGHVS, FQNEAQ. The CDR3 loop spans 15 amino acids. CDR3 sequence reads: CASSSTPSSGNTIYF. The CDR3 DNA sequence: TGTGCCAGCAGCTCGACACCGAGCTCTGGAAACACCATATATTTT.

The chain recombines TRBV28 with TRBJ1-2, with D unresolved. V dropped 5 bases and J dropped 7 bases, with 14 bases sitting between them. The CDR3 runs to 13 residues. From germline, CDR1 is MDHEN and CDR2 SYDVKM. CDR3 sequence: CASSVQASGGYTF. The CDR3 nucleotides are TGTGCCAGCAGTGTCCAGGCAAGTGGTGGCTACACCTTC.

V gene TRBV25-1 combines with J gene TRBJ2-7, with 7 bases fitting TRBD1. The ends lost 4 bases at V and 2 bases at J; junction bases unmatched: 2. CDR1 and CDR2 (germline): MGHDK, SYGVNS. The CDR3 is 13 amino acids. The CDR3 here is CASSVTGAYEQYF. CDR3 coding DNA: TGTGCCAGCAGTGTTACAGGGGCCTACGAGCAGTACTTC.

This chain connects TRBV2 to TRBJ1-2, with no clear D. The germline CDR1 and CDR2 sequences are SNHLY and FYNNEI. V lost 10 bases to trimming and J lost 4 bases, with 16 bases between them. This CDR3 contains 13 residues. CDR3 sequence reads: CATNRDLLYGYTF. As DNA, the CDR3 is TGTGCCACAAACCGGGATCTTCTCTATGGCTACACCTTC.

CDR3 in DNA: TGTGCCAGCAGCGAGGGGCGGTCATTCTTGTTAAATGAGCAGTTCTTC. It codes for CASSEGRSFLLNEQFF. The chain uses TRBV9 and TRBJ2-1; tentatively, D is TRBD1 (5 bases). Germline assignment: CDR1 SGDLS and CDR2 YYNGEE. CDR3 size: 16 residues. V lost 3 bases and J lost 7, with 20 bases in between.

V is TRBV19 and J is TRBJ1-1, with a tentative D call TRBD1 (5 bases). Trimming shortened V by 6 bases and J by 2 bases, and 16 bases separated the two germline ends. The germline V gene encodes CDR1 LNHDA and CDR2 SQIVND (reference sequence). The CDR3 has 15 amino acids. CDR3 protein: CASSILGGLNTEAFF. The CDR3 nucleotides are TGTGCCAGTAGCATTCTGGGGGGACTCAACACTGAAGCTTTCTTT. The full variable domain, rest sourced from reference TRBV19 and TRBJ1-1, is DGGITQSPKYLFRKEGQNVTLSCEQNLNHDAMYWYRQDPGQGLRLIYYSQIVNDFQKGDIAEGYSVSREKKESFPLTVTSAQKNPTAFYLCASSILGGLNTEAFFGQGTRLTVV.

In this sample, this clone turned up a few times. This chain connects TRBV28 to TRBJ1-5; TRBD1 matches 12 bases. CDR1 is MDHEN, CDR2 SYDVKM, per germline. V lost 4 bases to trimming and J lost 6 bases; unmatched junction nucleotides: 10. The CDR3 consists of 17 residues. CDR3 protein: CASSSFMGTGGSQPQHF. The CDR3 DNA follows: TGTGCCAGCAGTTCTTTTATGGGGACAGGGGGCAGTCAGCCCCAGCATTTT.

The V call is TRBV18, the J call TRBJ1-4, with D possibly TRBD1 on 5 matching bases. This CDR3 is built from 14 residues. With 5 bases removed from V and 0 bases from J, the gap between germline ends came to 7 bases. The germline CDR1 and CDR2 sequences are KGHSH and LQKENI. CDR3 loop: CASSLGPTNEKLFF. The CDR3 DNA reads as TGTGCCAGCTCATTGGGGCCAACTAATGAAAAACTGTTTTTT.

The rearrangement uses TRBV18 and TRBJ2-7; 10 bases agree with TRBD2. CDR1 KGHSH and CDR2 LQKENI come from the germline V gene. The CDR3 totals 16 residues. V lost 5 bases to trimming and J lost 3 bases; unmatched junction nucleotides: 10. The CDR3 sequence is CASSITGTSVNYEQYF. DNA for the CDR3: TGTGCCAGCTCAATTACCGGGACTAGCGTCAACTACGAGCAGTACTTC.

About this clone itself: In the same sample, other DNA sequences code for this CDR3. This chain links TRBV10-3 with TRBJ1-5; D remains ambiguous. Trimming shortened V by 2 bases and J by 7 bases, and 12 bases separated the two germline ends. The CDR3 contains 14 residues. Germline V CDR1 and CDR2: ENHRY, SYGVKD. CDR3 sequence (DNA): TGTGCCATCAGTGAGAGAGGAGGCAGCCAGCCCCAGCATTTT. Its protein is CAISERGGSQPQHF.

The genes are TRBV5-1 and TRBJ1-5; TRBD1 matches at 9 bases. Germline V gene data show CDR1 as SGHRS and CDR2 as YFSETQ. CDR3 length: 14 residues. V trimming: 2 bases; J trimming: 7 bases; junction bases outside the gene matches: 4. The CDR3 DNA follows: TGCGCCAGCAGCTTCTATACAGGGGGCCAGCCCCAGCATTTT. It codes for CASSFYTGGQPQHF.

The gene calls are TRBV5-1 and TRBJ2-1; TRBD1 is a possible D gene (5 bases). The length of the CDR3 is 13 residues. CDR1 and CDR2 (germline): SGHRS, YFSETQ. With 4 bases removed from V and 8 bases from J, the gap between germline ends came to 13 bases. In DNA form, the CDR3 reads TGCGCCAGCAGCCAGGGTCAAAGGGATGAGCAGTTCTTC. Amino acids: CASSQGQRDEQFF.

Only a few counts were recorded for this clone. Its ends do not fully match the called genes, so a read error is possible. The chain recombines TRBV7-9 with TRBJ1-3; no clear D. This CDR3 has 16 amino acids. The V gene's germline CDR1 is SEHNR and CDR2 FQNEAQ (reference sequence). CDR3 coding DNA: TGTGCCAGCAGCCTAGCCGGTCAATACTCTGGAAACACCATATATTTT. Protein product: CASSLAGQYSGNTIYF.

The gene calls are TRBV5-1 and TRBJ2-5; tentatively, D is TRBD2 (5 bases). Germline-derived CDR1 and CDR2 are SGHRS and YFSETQ. This CDR3 comprises 13 residues. V lost 7 bases, J lost 2 bases, and 12 bases lay in between. The CDR3 bases are TGCGCCAGCTCCGGAGGTAATCAAGAGACCCAGTACTTC. Translated: CASSGGNQETQYF.

The chain is built from TRBV5-4 and TRBJ2-3; D is ambiguous. The CDR3 is made up of 15 amino acids. The V end lost 0 bases, the J end lost 6 bases, and 14 bases lay between the germline ends. The germline V gene encodes CDR1 SGHNT and CDR2 YYREEE (reference sequence). The CDR3 coding sequence is TGTGCCAGCAGCTTGGCCCAGCACCCTAGGGATACGCAGTATTTT. Translation gives CASSLAQHPRDTQYF.

The rearrangement links TRBV19 to TRBJ2-1; 9 bases are a match to TRBD1. The germline V gene has CDR1 LNHDA and CDR2 SQIVND (reference sequence). Losses at the gene ends were 5 bases for V and 9 bases for J; bases not matched to a gene: 8. This CDR3 is 14 amino acids long. The CDR3 nucleotides read TGTGCCAGTAGTTCGAGGGGACAGGGCGGTGAGCAGTTCTTC. This translates into CASSSRGQGGEQFF.

The V call is TRBV2, the J call TRBJ2-1, with TRBD2 matching over 14 bases. There are 15 residues in the CDR3. V lost 8 bases and J lost 6; bases outside the gene matches: 6. CDR1 SNHLY and CDR2 FYNNEI come from the germline V gene. For the CDR3, the DNA is TGTGCCAGCGTCCCGGGACTAGCGGGAGTCAATGAGCAGTTCTTC. Translated: CASVPGLAGVNEQFF.

The V gene is TRBV28, the J gene TRBJ2-7; the match to TRBD1 covers 10 bases. CDR1 and CDR2 from the germline V gene are MDHEN and SYDVKM. The V segment lost 2 bases and the J segment 3 bases; nucleotides outside the gene matches: 19. CDR3 length equals 20 residues. The CDR3 here is CASSLRSRDRGMFDYYEQYF. The DNA for the CDR3 is TGTGCCAGCAGTTTACGGAGTCGGGACAGGGGAATGTTTGATTACTACGAGCAGTACTTC.

CDR3 in amino acids: CASSSEAGETQYF. CDR3 bases: TGTGCCAGCAGCTCCGAGGCGGGGGAGACCCAGTACTTC. The chain couples TRBV5-6 to TRBJ2-5; D possibly corresponds to TRBD2 (6 bases). Germline V gene sequence: CDR1 SGHDT, CDR2 YYEEEE. V was shortened by 3 bases and J by 5 bases, with 11 bases between the two germline ends. The CDR3 is 13 amino acids.

Only a few counts were recorded for this clone. The J gene is TRBJ2-7, the V gene TRBV6-1, with no clear D. In germline, CDR1 is MNHNS, CDR2 SASEGT. The CDR3 is made up of 16 amino acids. Trimming pared 0 bases from V and 0 bases from J, leaving 12 bases between. The CDR3 loop is CASSEANSQSSYEQYF. For the CDR3, the DNA is TGTGCCAGCAGTGAAGCGAACTCACAGTCCTCCTACGAGCAGTACTTC.

This rearrangement joins TRBV15 to TRBJ1-2; TRBD1 agrees at 9 bases. J gave up 2 bases and V 8 bases, and 3 bases lay outside the gene matches. Germline V gene lookup returns CDR1 LNHNV and CDR2 YYDKDF (reference sequence). The CDR3 is 13 residues long. CDR3 sequence reads: CATAGTGNYGYTF. CDR3 nucleotide sequence: TGTGCCACCGCCGGGACAGGGAACTATGGCTACACCTTC.

V and J are TRBV28 and TRBJ2-3; TRBD1 is a possible D gene (6 bases). The CDR3 is 14 amino acids. In germline, CDR1 is MDHEN, CDR2 SYDVKM. Trimming removed 3 bases at V and 4 bases at J, with 11 bases between. The CDR3 DNA follows: TGTGCCAGCAGTTTCCAGGGGCGTGCAGATACGCAGTATTTT. Translating gives CASSFQGRADTQYF.

This clone occurred once. This chain links TRBV2 with TRBJ1-3, with 9 bases fitting TRBD1. V lost 5 bases and J lost 4; bases outside the gene matches: 6. Germline V gene lookup returns CDR1 SNHLY and CDR2 FYNNEI. This CDR3 has 15 amino acids. CDR3 DNA: TGTGCCAGCAGTTATTACAGGGGGCGAGGAAACACCATATATTTT. This encodes CASSYYRGRGNTIYF. Filled out from reference TRBV2 and TRBJ1-3, the complete variable domain reads EPEVTQTPSHQVTQMGQEVILRCVPISNHLYFYWYRQILGQKVEFLVSFYNNEISEKSEIFDDQFSVERPDGSNFTLKIRSTKLEDSAMYFCASSYYRGRGNTIYFGEGSWLTVV.